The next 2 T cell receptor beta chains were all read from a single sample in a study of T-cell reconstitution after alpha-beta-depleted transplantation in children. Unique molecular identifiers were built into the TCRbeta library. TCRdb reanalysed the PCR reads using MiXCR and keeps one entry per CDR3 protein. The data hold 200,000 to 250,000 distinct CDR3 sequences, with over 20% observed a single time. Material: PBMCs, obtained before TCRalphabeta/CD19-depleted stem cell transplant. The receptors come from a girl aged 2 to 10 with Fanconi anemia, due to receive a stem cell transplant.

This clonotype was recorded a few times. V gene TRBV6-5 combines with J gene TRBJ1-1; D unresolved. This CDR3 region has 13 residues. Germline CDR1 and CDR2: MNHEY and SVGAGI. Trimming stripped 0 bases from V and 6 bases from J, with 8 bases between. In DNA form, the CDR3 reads TGTGCCAGCAGTTACTCAGGTATCGCTGAAGCTTTCTTT. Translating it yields CASSYSGIAEAFF.

CDR3 coding DNA: TGTGCCAGCAGTGATCTGGGGGGGCGTAACTCCTACGAGCAGTACTTC. It codes for CASSDLGGRNSYEQYF. The rearrangement uses TRBV2 and TRBJ2-7, with a weak D call TRBD2 (7 bases). The length of the CDR3 is 16 residues. CDR1 and CDR2 (germline): SNHLY, FYNNEI. V dropped 3 bases and J dropped 0 bases, with 15 bases sitting between them.